The T cell receptor (beta chain) described here comes from a study of Ad26.COV2.S vaccination and SARS-CoV-2 variants. Trimming stripped 5 bases from V and 1 base from J, with 10 bases between. The length of the CDR3 is 14 residues. Germline lookup yields CDR1 SGHTA and CDR2 FQGTGA. The table came from immunoSEQ multiplex PCR; TCRdb's copy has only in-frame clones and leaves some out. Of 300,000 to 400,000 clones detected, about 90% appear once; the ten largest clones hold roughly 3.9%. The receptor's source is a human donor who had recovered from COVID-19. The rearrangement links TRBV7-3 to TRBJ2-3; D not certain. The sample in question was peripheral blood, obtained after recovery from COVID-19. CDR3: CASSPQGGTDTQYF. CDR3 coding DNA: TGTGCCAGCAGCCCCCAAGGCGGCACAGATACGCAGTATTTT. The full variable domain, in which reference TRBV7-3 and TRBJ2-3 provide the parts outside the CDR3, is GAGVSQTPSNKVTEKGKYVELRCDPISGHTALYWYRQSLGQGPEFLIYFQGTGAADDSGLPNDRFFAVRPEGSVSTLKIQRTERGDSAVYLCASSPQGGTDTQYFGPGTRLTVL.